One T cell receptor beta chain is described in this entry. These data belong to a study of T cell changes during pregnancy in multiple sclerosis. Measured with immunoSEQ multiplex PCR; TCRdb has only the in-frame clones, and not every one. The table shows 70,000 or so clones, with 85% to 95% occurring only once. Sequenced here: peripheral blood, sampled in the third trimester of pregnancy. The sequence was obtained from a female donor in good health, enrolled as a control in a pregnancy study.

CDR3 nucleotide sequence: TGTGCCAGTAGTATCGCGGGACTAGCGGGACGATTCTACGAGCAGTACTTC. Amino acid sequence: CASSIAGLAGRFYEQYF. The chain uses TRBV19 and TRBJ2-7; 13 bases are shared with TRBD2. V shed 3 bases, J shed 3 bases, and the junction held 8 bases outside the gene matches. The germline V gene encodes CDR1 LNHDA and CDR2 SQIVND (reference sequence). The CDR3 has 17 residues.